The 17 T cell receptor beta chains reported below all come from one sample, sequenced in a study of patients and donors after allogeneic stem cell transplantation. Via MiXCR, TCRdb re-called the RT-PCR reads, giving one row per CDR3 protein. The table has about 210,000 distinct CDR3 sequences, around two fifths seen once. The material sequenced was blood, either unsorted or a sorted T cell fraction (not recorded which). The receptors shown here come from a human donor who was either an allogeneic HSCT recipient or a stem cell or donor lymphocyte infusion donor (not recorded which). It is not recorded whose cells these are; they may come from a transplant donor.

This chain uses TRBV6-6 with TRBJ2-7; 14 bases align to TRBD2. The J segment lost 5 bases and the V segment lost 6 bases, leaving 9 bases of the junction unmatched. Germline V gene lookup returns CDR1 MNHNY and CDR2 SVGAGI (reference sequence). The CDR3 has 16 amino acids. The CDR3 nucleotides are TGTGCCAGCAGGAGACTAGCGGGGGGGCCGGGGGACGAGCAGTACTTC. Its translation: CASRRLAGGPGDEQYF.

This clonotype was detected only a few times. The chain carries TRBV5-1 and TRBJ2-3; D unclear. The CDR3 length is 15 residues. The ends were cut back, 0 bases at V and 0 bases at J, with 8 bases in the middle. CDR1 is SGHRS, CDR2 YFSETQ, per germline. The CDR3 nucleotides read TGCGCCAGCAGCTTGGAGAAGCTTAGCACAGATACGCAGTATTTT. The encoded protein is CASSLEKLSTDTQYF.

This clonotype was observed a few times. This chain's CDR3 is CATSDDRYHYGYTF. Written as DNA, the CDR3 is TGTGCCACCAGTGATGACAGGTACCACTATGGCTACACCTTC. J is TRBJ1-2 and V is TRBV24-1; perhaps TRBD1 as D (6 bases). In germline, CDR1 is KGHDR, CDR2 SFDVKD. V was trimmed by 3 bases and J by 3 bases, leaving 10 bases between them. This CDR3 has 14 amino acids.

Only a few counts were recorded for this clonotype. This chain connects TRBV7-2 to TRBJ2-3; TRBD1 matches 7 bases. V was pared by 3 bases and J by 5 bases, with 5 bases of the junction left unmatched. This CDR3 is 14 amino acids long. The germline gives CDR1 SGHTA, CDR2 FQGNSA. The CDR3: CASSFRQGGDTQYF. For the CDR3, the DNA is TGTGCCAGCAGCTTCCGACAGGGCGGAGATACGCAGTATTTT.

The gene calls are TRBV5-1 and TRBJ2-5, with 9 positions matching TRBD2. V was pared by 2 bases and J by 4 bases, with 12 bases of the junction left unmatched. This CDR3 has 17 amino acids. Germline V gives CDR1 SGHRS, CDR2 YFSETQ. CDR3 sequence reads: CASSFLGQAAGGETQYF. In DNA, the CDR3 is TGCGCCAGCAGCTTTTTAGGTCAAGCAGCGGGGGGAGAGACCCAGTACTTC.

This clonotype has a handful of counts. The V and J genes are TRBV6-5 and TRBJ2-7; 10 nucleotides match TRBD1. This CDR3 comprises 15 residues. CDR1 MNHEY and CDR2 SVGAGI come from the germline V gene. The V gene end was trimmed by 6 bases and the J gene end by 7 bases; junction bases not matched to a gene: 12. CDR3 sequence (DNA): TGTGCCAGCAGGAGCCCGGGACAGGGGAGTGAGGAGCAGTACTTC. Protein sequence: CASRSPGQGSEEQYF.

The chain links TRBV9 to TRBJ2-2, with D uncertain. The V end was cut by 4 bases, the J end by 0 bases, with 7 bases between. This CDR3 is 14 amino acids long. CDR1 is SGDLS, CDR2 YYNGEE, per germline. The CDR3 nucleotides read TGTGCCAGCAGCTCTAGTACGAACACCGGGGAGCTGTTTTTT. It yields the protein CASSSSTNTGELFF.

This clonotype has more than one count but fewer than ten. This chain joins TRBV5-1 and TRBJ2-7; 9 bases are shared with TRBD2. V was pared by 1 base and J by 2 bases, with 4 bases of the junction left unmatched. The CDR3 has 15 amino acids. Germline V gene data show CDR1 as SGHRS and CDR2 as YFSETQ. The CDR3 here is CASSLLTSGPYEQYF. CDR3 bases: TGCGCCAGCAGCTTGTTGACTAGCGGTCCCTACGAGCAGTACTTC. Based on the CDR3 plus reference TRBV5-1 and TRBJ2-7, the full variable domain is KAGVTQTPRYLIKTRGQQVTLSCSPISGHRSVSWYQQTPGQGLQFLFEYFSETQRNKGNFPGRFSGRQFSNSRSEMNVSTLELGDSALYLCASSLLTSGPYEQYFGPGTRLTVT.

This clonotype was seen more than once but under ten times. J is TRBJ1-2 and V is TRBV7-9, with 8 bases fitting TRBD1. CDR1 is SEHNR, CDR2 FQNEAQ, per germline (reference sequence). V was pared by 5 bases and J by 2 bases, with 10 bases of the junction left unmatched. This CDR3 region has 16 residues. This chain's CDR3 is CASSPDWDRLNYGYTF. The CDR3 region has the DNA TGTGCCAGCAGCCCAGATTGGGACAGGTTGAACTATGGCTACACCTTC.

The genes are TRBV27 and TRBJ2-4; D remains ambiguous. The CDR3 is 14 amino acids. Per germline, CDR1 MNHEY and CDR2 SMNVEV (reference sequence). V dropped 5 bases and J dropped 0 bases, with 8 bases sitting between them. The CDR3 coding sequence is TGTGCCAGCAGTGCCTTAGTAGCCAAAAACATTCAGTACTTC. Encoded protein: CASSALVAKNIQYF.

Only a few counts were recorded for this clonotype. The rearrangement joins TRBV9 to TRBJ2-3; D unclear. The germline V gene encodes CDR1 SGDLS and CDR2 YYNGEE. V shed 0 bases and J shed 2 bases, with 19 bases lying between them. The CDR3 is made up of 18 amino acids. CDR3 sequence: CASSVGELGSPPTDTQYF. In nucleotides, the CDR3 is TGTGCCAGCAGCGTAGGGGAATTAGGGTCTCCCCCCACAGATACGCAGTATTTT.

The chain combines TRBV6-2 or TRBV6-3 with TRBJ1-1; no clear D gene. This CDR3 is built from 11 residues. Trimming took off 9 bases at V and 8 bases at J, with 13 bases between the two ends. Germline CDR1 is MNHEY and CDR2 is SVGEGT. CDR3 amino acids: CASSQLSEAFF. In DNA, the CDR3 is TGTGCCAGTTCACAGCTATCGGAAGCTTTCTTT.

This clonotype was seen a handful of times. The rearrangement joins TRBV15 to TRBJ1-4; 7 nucleotides line up with TRBD1. V was pared by 4 bases and J by 7 bases, with 9 bases of the junction left unmatched. Germline values: CDR1 LNHNV, CDR2 YYDKDF (reference sequence). This CDR3 contains 15 residues. In DNA form, the CDR3 reads TGTGCCACCAGCAAAGGACAGGCGCCTCGTGAAAAACTGTTTTTT. This encodes CATSKGQAPREKLFF.

The gene calls are TRBV6-6 and TRBJ1-3; a possible D gene is TRBD1 (5 bases). The CDR3 has 15 amino acids. Germline V gene data show CDR1 as MNHNY and CDR2 as SVGAGI (reference sequence). Trimming pared 6 bases from V and 0 bases from J, leaving 12 bases between. The CDR3 bases are TGTGCCAGCAGGCCCGACAGCAACTCTGGAAACACCATATATTTT. The encoded protein is CASRPDSNSGNTIYF.

In this sample, this clonotype turned up a few times. This sequence joins TRBV18 and TRBJ1-5, with D tentatively TRBD1 (6 bases). The CDR3 is 13 amino acids. The V end was cut by 2 bases, the J end by 7 bases, with 9 bases between. Germline CDR1 reads KGHSH; CDR2 reads LQKENI. CDR3 protein: CASSPIGGQPQHF. CDR3 bases: TGTGCCAGCTCACCAATAGGGGGACAGCCCCAGCATTTT.

This clonotype was observed a few times. The chain recombines TRBV28 with TRBJ2-5, with 10 bases fitting TRBD2. The germline gives CDR1 MDHEN, CDR2 SYDVKM. The ends lost 3 bases at V and 0 bases at J; junction bases unmatched: 10. The CDR3 consists of 18 residues. The CDR3 coding sequence is TGTGCCAGCAGTTTTCTGGCTAGCGGGGGAGGGTACCAAGAGACCCAGTACTTC. Encoded protein: CASSFLASGGGYQETQYF.

This clonotype came up a few times. The chain employs TRBV7-9 and TRBJ1-1, with 8 bases that match TRBD1. With 8 bases clipped from V and 12 bases from J, the junction kept 14 bases outside the gene matches. The CDR3 runs to 13 residues. The germline gives CDR1 SEHNR, CDR2 FQNEAQ (reference sequence). The CDR3 protein is CASPEQGGTMTFF. The CDR3 coding sequence is TGTGCCAGCCCGGAACAGGGGGGGACGATGACTTTCTTT.